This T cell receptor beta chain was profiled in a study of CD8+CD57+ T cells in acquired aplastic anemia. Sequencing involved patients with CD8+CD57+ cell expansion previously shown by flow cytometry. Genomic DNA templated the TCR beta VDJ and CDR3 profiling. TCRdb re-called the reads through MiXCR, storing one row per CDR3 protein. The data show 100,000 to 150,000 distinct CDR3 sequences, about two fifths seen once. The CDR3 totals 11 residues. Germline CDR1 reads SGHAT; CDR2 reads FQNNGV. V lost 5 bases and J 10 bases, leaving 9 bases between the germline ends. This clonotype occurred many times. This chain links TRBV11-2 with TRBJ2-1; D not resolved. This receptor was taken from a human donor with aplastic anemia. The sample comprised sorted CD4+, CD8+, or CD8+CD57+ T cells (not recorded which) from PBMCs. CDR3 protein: CASSLYIEQFF. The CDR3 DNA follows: TGTGCCAGCAGCCTTTACATAGAGCAGTTCTTC.